Presented here are 17 T cell receptor beta chains from one specimen sequenced in a study of blood T cells in healthy people across ages. For the second PCR, which ran for 7 to 11 cycles, a sample-barcoded 5' primer and a J-beta primer mix were used. TCRdb reanalysed the 5' RACE reads using MiXCR and keeps one entry per CDR3 protein. The sample lists approximately 900,000 distinct CDR3 sequences; 48% were seen once. Source material: blood. The receptors were sampled from a man aged 25 to 40 in good health.

This clonotype was counted many times. The V and J genes are TRBV11-1 and TRBJ2-1, with 7 bases lining up with TRBD1. Germline loops: CDR1 SGHAT, CDR2 FQDESV (reference sequence). This CDR3 region has 15 residues. V was clipped by 5 bases and J by 4 bases; unmatched bases: 8. The CDR3 bases are TGTGCCAGCAGCCAGACAGGGAAGGGTTACAATGAGCAGTTCTTC. Amino acid sequence: CASSQTGKGYNEQFF.

This clonotype has only a few counts. This rearrangement joins TRBV6-5 to TRBJ2-5, with D perhaps TRBD2 (6 bases). Germline CDR1 reads MNHEY; CDR2 reads SVGAGI. The CDR3 has 13 residues. The V gene lost 3 bases and the J gene lost 8 bases, with 13 bases spanning the gap. DNA for the CDR3: TGTGCCAGCAGTTATTATCAGGAGGGAACCCAGTACTTC. Its protein product is CASSYYQEGTQYF.

The chain links TRBV7-9 to TRBJ2-2; 7 bases align to TRBD2. The germline gives CDR1 SEHNR, CDR2 FQNEAQ (reference sequence). V dropped 1 base and J dropped 7; count of bases not matched to a gene: 12. This CDR3 region has 17 residues. The CDR3 DNA follows: TGTGCCAGCAGCTTAGTTGAGGGGACTACCTATGGCGGGGAGCTGTTTTTT. Protein product: CASSLVEGTTYGGELFF.

This clonotype was seen a handful of times. V usage is TRBV7-3 and J usage is TRBJ2-4; a weak D match, TRBD2 (5 bases). The V gene lost 2 bases and the J gene lost 0 bases, with 11 bases spanning the gap. Germline V gene data show CDR1 as SGHTA and CDR2 as FQGTGA. The CDR3 runs 16 residues. The CDR3, as DNA: TGTGCCAGCAGCTTAGGCGGGCCTGTAGCCAAAAACATTCAGTACTTC. This gives the protein CASSLGGPVAKNIQYF.

In the case of this clonotype: A much larger clone sits a single nucleotide away, making a read error possible. The chain recombines TRBV20-1 with TRBJ2-1, with TRBD2 as a possible D gene (5 bases). TRBJ2-7 explains the end of the DNA better; the J call may be wrong. Germline lookup yields CDR1 DFQATT and CDR2 SNEGSKA (reference sequence). CDR3 length equals 12 residues. The CDR3, as DNA: TGCAGTGCTCGGGGTATGAGCAATGAGCAGTACTTC. Amino acids: CSARGMSNEQYF.

This clonotype was detected a few times. The V and J genes are TRBV10-3 and TRBJ2-1; TRBD2 aligns across 8 bases. This CDR3 spans 14 amino acids. V was clipped by 4 bases and J by 4 bases; unmatched bases: 3. CDR1 ENHRY and CDR2 SYGVKD come from the germline V gene. The CDR3 loop reads CAISAGGKYNEQFF. The CDR3 bases are TGTGCCATCAGTGCGGGGGGGAAATACAATGAGCAGTTCTTC.

This sequence joins TRBV18 and TRBJ2-7; TRBD2 matches 7 bases. CDR3 size: 14 residues. Germline V lookup: CDR1 KGHSH, CDR2 LQKENI. Unmatched junction bases numbered 3, after V lost 0 bases and J lost 4 bases. CDR3 DNA sequence: TGTGCCAGCTCACCACCGAATAGCGGGTACGAGCAGTACTTC. Amino acids: CASSPPNSGYEQYF.

This clonotype was seen only once. The V and J genes are TRBV6-5 and TRBJ2-5; TRBD1 aligns across 8 bases. The DNA end lines up better with TRBJ2-7; the J call may be wrong. This CDR3 has 16 residues. Germline loops: CDR1 MNHEY, CDR2 SVGAGI. This CDR3 reads CASSYSWDRRPYEQYF. CDR3 DNA sequence: TGTGCCAGCAGTTACTCTTGGGACAGGCGGCCGTACGAGCAGTACTTC.

This clonotype has a count of ten or more. J is TRBJ2-3 and V is TRBV4-1; D is possibly TRBD1 (6 bases). V was shortened by 4 bases and J by 0 bases, with 14 bases between the two germline ends. Germline V gene lookup returns CDR1 MGHRA and CDR2 YSYEKL. This CDR3 spans 16 amino acids. CDR3 nucleotide sequence: TGCGCCAGCAGCCCCCTTATGAGGGGGAGCACAGATACGCAGTATTTT. Translating gives CASSPLMRGSTDTQYF.

This clonotype was seen a handful of times. The chain combines TRBV6-6 with TRBJ2-3, with 7 bases matching TRBD1. This CDR3 region has 15 residues. V lost 3 bases to trimming and J lost 2 bases; unmatched junction nucleotides: 5. Germline V gives CDR1 MNHNY, CDR2 SVGAGI (reference sequence). This chain's CDR3 is CASSYLQGITDTQYF. DNA of the CDR3: TGTGCCAGCAGTTATTTACAGGGGATCACAGATACGCAGTATTTT.

The chain recombines TRBV7-9 with TRBJ2-3; the D gene is possibly TRBD2 (5 bases). This CDR3 comprises 14 residues. Germline values: CDR1 SEHNR, CDR2 FQNEAQ (reference sequence). Between the trimmed V and J ends, which lost 4 bases and 4 bases, there was a span of 12 bases. CDR3 region: CASSSEGTADTQYF. In nucleotides, the CDR3 is TGTGCCAGCAGCTCCGAGGGCACGGCAGATACGCAGTATTTT. Looking up the rest from reference TRBV7-9 and TRBJ2-3 gives the full variable domain: DTGVSQNPRHKITKRGQNVTFRCDPISEHNRLYWYRQTLGQGPEFLTYFQNEAQLEKSRLLSDRFSAERPKGSFSTLEIQRTEQGDSAMYLCASSSEGTADTQYFGPGTRLTVL.

The V gene is TRBV2, the J gene TRBJ2-3, with D possibly TRBD2 on 5 matching bases. Trimming shortened V by 3 bases and J by 5 bases, and 18 bases separated the two germline ends. Germline V gene lookup returns CDR1 SNHLY and CDR2 FYNNEI. This CDR3 comprises 16 residues. The CDR3 coding sequence is TGTGCCAGCAGTGATTTTGGAGGCCTGACTGGAGATACGCAGTATTTT. Translation: CASSDFGGLTGDTQYF.

This clonotype was seen more than once but under ten times. The chain links TRBV7-9 to TRBJ1-2; D uncertain. The CDR3 totals 13 residues. Trimming removed 4 bases at V and 5 bases at J, with 11 bases between. Germline V gives CDR1 SEHNR, CDR2 FQNEAQ (reference sequence). The CDR3 sequence: CASSSDLGYGYTF. In nucleotides, the CDR3 is TGTGCCAGCAGCTCCGATCTTGGGTATGGCTACACCTTC. Complete variable domain (other parts from reference TRBV7-9 and TRBJ1-2): DTGVSQNPRHKITKRGQNVTFRCDPISEHNRLYWYRQTLGQGPEFLTYFQNEAQLEKSRLLSDRFSAERPKGSFSTLEIQRTEQGDSAMYLCASSSDLGYGYTFGSGTRLTVV.

The rearrangement uses TRBV5-1 and TRBJ1-2; the D gene is possibly TRBD1 (6 bases). This CDR3 is 15 amino acids long. V gave up 0 bases and J gave up 3 bases, with 12 bases separating them. The germline V gene has CDR1 SGHRS and CDR2 YFSETQ. CDR3 sequence reads: CASSLAGGSYYGYTF. The CDR3 DNA reads TGCGCCAGCAGCTTGGCCGGGGGCTCCTACTATGGCTACACCTTC.

This clonotype was found a few times. The gene calls are TRBV5-1 and TRBJ1-1, with D uncertain. V was shortened by 4 bases and J by 3 bases, with 13 bases between the two germline ends. The germline gives CDR1 SGHRS, CDR2 YFSETQ. The CDR3 sequence is 14 residues long. This chain's CDR3 is CASSPDAGDTEAFF. CDR3 coding DNA: TGCGCCAGCAGCCCCGATGCTGGCGACACTGAAGCTTTCTTT. Variable domain in full (rest from reference TRBV5-1 and TRBJ1-1): KAGVTQTPRYLIKTRGQQVTLSCSPISGHRSVSWYQQTPGQGLQFLFEYFSETQRNKGNFPGRFSGRQFSNSRSEMNVSTLELGDSALYLCASSPDAGDTEAFFGQGTRLTVV.

A few counts support this clonotype. V usage is TRBV25-1 and J usage is TRBJ2-7; D might be TRBD2 (6 bases). The CDR3 runs to 15 residues. Germline assignment: CDR1 MGHDK and CDR2 SYGVNS. The V end was cut by 2 bases, the J end by 5 bases, with 16 bases between. The CDR3: CASSEPEGLIDEQYF. The DNA for the CDR3 is TGTGCCAGCAGTGAACCGGAGGGCCTAATCGACGAGCAGTACTTC.

The V gene is TRBV7-2, the J gene TRBJ2-2; no definite D call. The CDR3 is 14 amino acids. Between the trimmed V and J ends, which lost 2 bases and 1 base, there was a span of 5 bases. The V gene's germline CDR1 is SGHTA and CDR2 FQGNSA. In nucleotides, the CDR3 is TGTGCCAGCAGCTTAACGCGGAACACCGGGGAGCTGTTTTTT. Its translation: CASSLTRNTGELFF. The complete variable domain, with remaining parts taken from reference TRBV7-2 and TRBJ2-2, reads GAGVSQSPSNKVTEKGKDVELRCDPISGHTALYWYRQSLGQGLEFLIYFQGNSAPDKSGLPSDRFSAERTGGSVSTLTIQRTQQEDSAVYLCASSLTRNTGELFFGEGSRLTVL.